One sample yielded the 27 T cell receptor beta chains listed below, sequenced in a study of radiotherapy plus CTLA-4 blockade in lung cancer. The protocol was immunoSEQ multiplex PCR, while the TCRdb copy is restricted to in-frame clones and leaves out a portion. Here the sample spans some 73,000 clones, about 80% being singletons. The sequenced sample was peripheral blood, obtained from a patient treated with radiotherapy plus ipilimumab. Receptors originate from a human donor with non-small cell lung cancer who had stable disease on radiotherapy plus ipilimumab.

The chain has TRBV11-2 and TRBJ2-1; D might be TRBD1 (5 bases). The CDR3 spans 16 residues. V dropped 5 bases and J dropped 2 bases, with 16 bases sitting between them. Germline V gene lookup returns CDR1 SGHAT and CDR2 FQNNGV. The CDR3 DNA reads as TGTGCCAGCAGCACCCTCGCAGGGTCGGCCTACAATGAGCAGTTCTTC. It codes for CASSTLAGSAYNEQFF. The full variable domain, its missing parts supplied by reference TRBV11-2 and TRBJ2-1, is EAGVAQSPRYKIIEKRQSVAFWCNPISGHATLYWYQQILGQGPKLLIQFQNNGVVDDSQLPKDRFSAERLKGVDSTLKIQPAKLEDSAVYLCASSTLAGSAYNEQFFGPGTRLTVL.

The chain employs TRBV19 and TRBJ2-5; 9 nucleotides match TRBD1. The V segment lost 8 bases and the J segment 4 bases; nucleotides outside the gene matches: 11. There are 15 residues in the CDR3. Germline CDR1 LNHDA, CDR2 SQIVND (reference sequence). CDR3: CASSRPGQGGETQYF. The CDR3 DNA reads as TGTGCCAGTTCGCGTCCGGGACAGGGAGGAGAGACCCAGTACTTC. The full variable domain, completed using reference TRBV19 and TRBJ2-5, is DGGITQSPKYLFRKEGQNVTLSCEQNLNHDAMYWYRQDPGQGLRLIYYSQIVNDFQKGDIAEGYSVSREKKESFPLTVTSAQKNPTAFYLCASSRPGQGGETQYFGPGTRLLVL.

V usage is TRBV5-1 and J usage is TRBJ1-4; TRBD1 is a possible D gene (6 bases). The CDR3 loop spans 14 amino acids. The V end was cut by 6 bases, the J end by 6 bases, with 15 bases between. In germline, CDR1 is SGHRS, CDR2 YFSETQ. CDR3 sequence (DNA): TGCGCCAGCACCCTTACAGGGCTGGATGAAAAACTGTTTTTT. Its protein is CASTLTGLDEKLFF.

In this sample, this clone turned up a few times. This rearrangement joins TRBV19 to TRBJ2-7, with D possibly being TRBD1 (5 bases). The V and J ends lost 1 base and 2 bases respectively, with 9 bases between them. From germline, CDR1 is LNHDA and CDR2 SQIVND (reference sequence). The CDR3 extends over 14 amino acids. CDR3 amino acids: CASSIGTPTYEQYF. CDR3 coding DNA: TGTGCCAGTAGTATAGGGACACCAACCTACGAGCAGTACTTC.

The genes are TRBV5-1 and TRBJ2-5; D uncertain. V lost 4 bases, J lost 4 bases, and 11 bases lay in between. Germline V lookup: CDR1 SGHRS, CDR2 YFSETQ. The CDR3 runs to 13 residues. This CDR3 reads CASSPSPGETQYF. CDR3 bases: TGCGCCAGCAGCCCCAGCCCCGGAGAGACCCAGTACTTC.

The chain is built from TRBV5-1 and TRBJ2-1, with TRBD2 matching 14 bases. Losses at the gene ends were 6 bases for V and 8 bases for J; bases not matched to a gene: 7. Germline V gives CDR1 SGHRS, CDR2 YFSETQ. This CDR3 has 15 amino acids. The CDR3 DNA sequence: TGCGCCAGCAACCCGACTAGCGGGGGGGCTTATGAGCAGTTCTTC. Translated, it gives CASNPTSGGAYEQFF. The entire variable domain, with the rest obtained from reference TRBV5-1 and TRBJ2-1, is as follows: KAGVTQTPRYLIKTRGQQVTLSCSPISGHRSVSWYQQTPGQGLQFLFEYFSETQRNKGNFPGRFSGRQFSNSRSEMNVSTLELGDSALYLCASNPTSGGAYEQFFGPGTRLTVL.

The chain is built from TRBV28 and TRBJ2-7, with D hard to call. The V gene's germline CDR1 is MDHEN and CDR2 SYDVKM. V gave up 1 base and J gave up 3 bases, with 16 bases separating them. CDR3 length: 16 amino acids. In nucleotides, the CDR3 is TGTGCCAGCAGTTTATATTCACCAGTCGCTCTCTACGAGCAGTACTTC. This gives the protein CASSLYSPVALYEQYF.

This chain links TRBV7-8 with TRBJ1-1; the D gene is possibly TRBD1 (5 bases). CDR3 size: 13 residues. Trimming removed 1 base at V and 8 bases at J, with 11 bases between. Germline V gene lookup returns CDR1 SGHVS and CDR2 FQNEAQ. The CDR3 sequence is CASSLVLQAEAFF. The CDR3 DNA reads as TGTGCCAGCAGCTTAGTATTACAGGCAGAAGCTTTCTTT.

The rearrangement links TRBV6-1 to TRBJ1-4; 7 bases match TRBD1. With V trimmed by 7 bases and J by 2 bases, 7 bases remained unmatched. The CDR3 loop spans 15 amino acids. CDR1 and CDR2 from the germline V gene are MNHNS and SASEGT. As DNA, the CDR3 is TGTGCCAGCAACCGGAGACAGGGCACTAATGAAAAACTGTTTTTT. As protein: CASNRRQGTNEKLFF.

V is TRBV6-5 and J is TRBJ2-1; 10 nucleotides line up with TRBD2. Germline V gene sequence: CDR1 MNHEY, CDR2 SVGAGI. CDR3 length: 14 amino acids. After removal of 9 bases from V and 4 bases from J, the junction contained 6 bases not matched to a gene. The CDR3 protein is CARTGTSEYNEQFF. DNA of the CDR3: TGTGCCAGAACCGGGACTAGCGAGTACAATGAGCAGTTCTTC.

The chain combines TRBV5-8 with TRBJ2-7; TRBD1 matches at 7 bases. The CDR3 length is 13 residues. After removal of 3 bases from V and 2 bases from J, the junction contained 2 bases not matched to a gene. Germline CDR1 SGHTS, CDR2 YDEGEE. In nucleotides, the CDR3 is TGTGCCAGCAGCTCGACAGGGCCCTACGAGCAGTACTTC. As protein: CASSSTGPYEQYF.

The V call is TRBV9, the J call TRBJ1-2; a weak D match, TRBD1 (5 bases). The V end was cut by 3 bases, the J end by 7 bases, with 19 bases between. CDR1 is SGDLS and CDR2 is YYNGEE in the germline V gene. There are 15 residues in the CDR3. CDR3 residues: CASSGATGGATGYTF. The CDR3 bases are TGTGCCAGCAGCGGGGCTACAGGAGGGGCGACTGGCTACACCTTC.

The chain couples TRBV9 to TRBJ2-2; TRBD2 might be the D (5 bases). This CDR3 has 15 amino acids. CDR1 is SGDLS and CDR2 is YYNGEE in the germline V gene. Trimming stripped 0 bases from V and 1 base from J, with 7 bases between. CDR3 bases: TGTGCCAGCAGCGTAGTTCGGGGGAACACCGGGGAGCTGTTTTTT. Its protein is CASSVVRGNTGELFF.

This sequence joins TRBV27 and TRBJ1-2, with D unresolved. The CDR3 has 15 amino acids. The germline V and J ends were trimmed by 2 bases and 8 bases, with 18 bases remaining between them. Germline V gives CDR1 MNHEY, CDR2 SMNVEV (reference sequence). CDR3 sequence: CASSLRNRFREGYTF. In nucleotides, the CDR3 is TGTGCCAGCAGTTTAAGGAACCGTTTTAGGGAGGGCTACACCTTC.

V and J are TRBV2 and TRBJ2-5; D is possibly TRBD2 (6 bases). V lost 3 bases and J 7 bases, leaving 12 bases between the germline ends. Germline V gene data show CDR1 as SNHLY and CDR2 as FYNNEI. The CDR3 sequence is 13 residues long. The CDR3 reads CASSEAKRATQYF. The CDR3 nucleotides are TGTGCCAGCAGTGAGGCTAAGCGGGCGACCCAGTACTTC.

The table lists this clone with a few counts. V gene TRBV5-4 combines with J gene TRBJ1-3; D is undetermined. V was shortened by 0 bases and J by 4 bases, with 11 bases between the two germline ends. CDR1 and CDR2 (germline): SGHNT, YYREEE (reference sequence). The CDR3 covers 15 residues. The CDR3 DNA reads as TGTGCCAGCAGCTTGGACGGCAATATCGGAAACACCATATATTTT. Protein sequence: CASSLDGNIGNTIYF.

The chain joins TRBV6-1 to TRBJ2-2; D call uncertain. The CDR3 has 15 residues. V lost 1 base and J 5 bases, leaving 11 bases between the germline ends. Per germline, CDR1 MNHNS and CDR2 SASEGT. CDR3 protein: CASSEGPIWTGELFF. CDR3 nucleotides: TGTGCCAGCAGTGAAGGCCCAATCTGGACCGGGGAGCTGTTTTTT.

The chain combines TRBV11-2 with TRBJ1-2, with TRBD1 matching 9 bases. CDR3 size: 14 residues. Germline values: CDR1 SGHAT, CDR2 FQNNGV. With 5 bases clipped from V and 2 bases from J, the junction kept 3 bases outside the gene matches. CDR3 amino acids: CASSPGQGNYGYTF. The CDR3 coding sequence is TGTGCCAGCAGCCCGGGACAGGGAAACTATGGCTACACCTTC. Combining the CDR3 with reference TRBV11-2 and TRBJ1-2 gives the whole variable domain EAGVAQSPRYKIIEKRQSVAFWCNPISGHATLYWYQQILGQGPKLLIQFQNNGVVDDSQLPKDRFSAERLKGVDSTLKIQPAKLEDSAVYLCASSPGQGNYGYTFGSGTRLTVV.

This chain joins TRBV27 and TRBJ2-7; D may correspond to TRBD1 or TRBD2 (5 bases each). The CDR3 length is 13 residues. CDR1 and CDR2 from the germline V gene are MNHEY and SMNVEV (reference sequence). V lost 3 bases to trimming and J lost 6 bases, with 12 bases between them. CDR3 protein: CASSFPGTGEQYF. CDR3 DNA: TGTGCCAGCAGTTTCCCTGGGACCGGCGAGCAGTACTTC.

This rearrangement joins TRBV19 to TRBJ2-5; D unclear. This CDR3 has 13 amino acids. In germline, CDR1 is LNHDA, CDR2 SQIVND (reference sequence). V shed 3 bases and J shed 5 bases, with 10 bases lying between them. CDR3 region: CASSIGKRETQYF. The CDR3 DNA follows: TGTGCCAGTAGTATTGGAAAACGTGAGACCCAGTACTTC.

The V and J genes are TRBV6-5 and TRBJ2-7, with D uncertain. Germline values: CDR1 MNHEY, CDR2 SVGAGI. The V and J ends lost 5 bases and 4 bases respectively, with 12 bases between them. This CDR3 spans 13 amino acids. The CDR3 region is CASSAPAVYEQYF. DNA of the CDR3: TGTGCCAGCAGTGCTCCTGCCGTTTACGAGCAGTACTTC.

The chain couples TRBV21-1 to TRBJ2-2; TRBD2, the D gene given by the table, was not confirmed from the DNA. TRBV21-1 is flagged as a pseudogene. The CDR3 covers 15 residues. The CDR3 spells CASSKGETNTGELFF. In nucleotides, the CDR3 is TGTGCCAGCAGCAAAGGAGAAACGAACACCGGGGAGCTGTTTTTT.

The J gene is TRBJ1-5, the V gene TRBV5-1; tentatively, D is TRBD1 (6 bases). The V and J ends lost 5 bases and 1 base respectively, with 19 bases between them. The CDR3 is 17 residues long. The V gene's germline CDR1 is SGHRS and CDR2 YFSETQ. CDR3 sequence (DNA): TGCGCCAGCAGTCCTGGGCCCCTGGACAGCAGCAATCAGCCCCAGCATTTT. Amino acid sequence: CASSPGPLDSSNQPQHF.

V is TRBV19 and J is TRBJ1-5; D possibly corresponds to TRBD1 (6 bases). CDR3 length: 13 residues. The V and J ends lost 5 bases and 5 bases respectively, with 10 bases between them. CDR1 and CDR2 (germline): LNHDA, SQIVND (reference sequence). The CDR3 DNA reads TGTGCCAGTAGTCGGACAGCAGATCAGCCCCAGCATTTT. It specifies CASSRTADQPQHF.

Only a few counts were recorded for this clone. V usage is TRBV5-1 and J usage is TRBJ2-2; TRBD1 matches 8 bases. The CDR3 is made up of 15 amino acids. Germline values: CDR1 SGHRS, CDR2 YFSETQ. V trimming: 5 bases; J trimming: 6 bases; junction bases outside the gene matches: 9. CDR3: CASSPGQGGPGELFF. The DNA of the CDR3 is TGCGCCAGCAGTCCCGGACAGGGCGGTCCCGGGGAGCTGTTTTTT.

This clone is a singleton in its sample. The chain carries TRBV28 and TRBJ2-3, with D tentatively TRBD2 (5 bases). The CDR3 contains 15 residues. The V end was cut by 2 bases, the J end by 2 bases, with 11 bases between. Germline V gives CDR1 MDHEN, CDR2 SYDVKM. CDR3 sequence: CASSLERSYTDTQYF. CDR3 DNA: TGTGCCAGCAGTTTAGAGCGGTCCTACACAGATACGCAGTATTTT.

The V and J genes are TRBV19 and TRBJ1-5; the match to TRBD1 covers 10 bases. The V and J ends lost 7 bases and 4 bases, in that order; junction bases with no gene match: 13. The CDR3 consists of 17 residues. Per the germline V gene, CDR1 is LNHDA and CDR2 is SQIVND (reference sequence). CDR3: CASTPPTGTGVNQPQHF. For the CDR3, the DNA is TGTGCCAGTACCCCCCCGACCGGGACAGGGGTGAATCAGCCCCAGCATTTT.